This T cell receptor (beta chain) comes out of a study of technical replicates of blood from a few donors. The CDR3 loop spans 15 amino acids. V gave up 6 bases and J gave up 7 bases; unmatched junction bases: 8. Looked up from germline, CDR1 is SNHLY and CDR2 is FYNNEI. The repertoire was sequenced with immunoSEQ multiplex PCR; TCRdb's copy has only in-frame clones and lacks some. The sample yields around 58,000 clones, approximately 86% seen once. This rearrangement joins TRBV2 to TRBJ1-5; 11 nucleotides match TRBD1. The source is a human donor in good health. Some clones in this sample may be carry-over from other donors' samples. The sequenced sample was PBMCs. This CDR3 is CASSAGTGGRQPQHF. The CDR3 coding sequence is TGTGCCAGCAGCGCGGGGACAGGGGGTAGACAGCCCCAGCATTTT.